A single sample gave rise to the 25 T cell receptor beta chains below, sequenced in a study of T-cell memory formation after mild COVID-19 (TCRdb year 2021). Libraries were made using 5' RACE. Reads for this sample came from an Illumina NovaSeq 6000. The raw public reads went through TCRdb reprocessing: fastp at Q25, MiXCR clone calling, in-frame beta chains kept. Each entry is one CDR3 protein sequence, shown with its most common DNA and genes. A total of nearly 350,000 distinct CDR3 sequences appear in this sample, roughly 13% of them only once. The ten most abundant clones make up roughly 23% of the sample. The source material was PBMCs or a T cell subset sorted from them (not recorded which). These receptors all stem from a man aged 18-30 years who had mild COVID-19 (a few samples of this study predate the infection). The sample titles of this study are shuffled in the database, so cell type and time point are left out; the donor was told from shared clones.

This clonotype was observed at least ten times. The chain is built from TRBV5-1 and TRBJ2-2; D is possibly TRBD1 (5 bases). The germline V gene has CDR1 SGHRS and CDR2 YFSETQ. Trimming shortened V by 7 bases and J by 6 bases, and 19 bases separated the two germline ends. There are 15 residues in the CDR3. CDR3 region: CASRKGAGPAGELFF. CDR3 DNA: TGCGCCAGCCGAAAAGGAGCAGGGCCGGCCGGGGAGCTGTTTTTT. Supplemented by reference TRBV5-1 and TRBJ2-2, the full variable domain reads KAGVTQTPRYLIKTRGQQVTLSCSPISGHRSVSWYQQTPGQGLQFLFEYFSETQRNKGNFPGRFSGRQFSNSRSEMNVSTLELGDSALYLCASRKGAGPAGELFFGEGSRLTVL.

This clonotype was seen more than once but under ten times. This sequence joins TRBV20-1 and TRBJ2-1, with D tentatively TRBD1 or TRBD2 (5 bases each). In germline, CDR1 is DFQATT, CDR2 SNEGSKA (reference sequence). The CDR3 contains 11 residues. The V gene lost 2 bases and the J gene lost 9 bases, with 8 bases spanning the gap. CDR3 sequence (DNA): TGCAGTGCTAGATGGGGGAGTGAGCAGTTCTTC. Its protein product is CSARWGSEQFF.

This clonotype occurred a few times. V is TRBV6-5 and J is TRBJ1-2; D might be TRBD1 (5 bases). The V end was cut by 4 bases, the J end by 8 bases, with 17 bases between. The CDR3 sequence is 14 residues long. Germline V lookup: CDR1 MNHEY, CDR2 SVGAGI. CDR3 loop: CASSSLRDVCGYTF. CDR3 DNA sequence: TGTGCCAGCAGTTCACTCCGGGACGTTTGCGGCTACACCTTC.

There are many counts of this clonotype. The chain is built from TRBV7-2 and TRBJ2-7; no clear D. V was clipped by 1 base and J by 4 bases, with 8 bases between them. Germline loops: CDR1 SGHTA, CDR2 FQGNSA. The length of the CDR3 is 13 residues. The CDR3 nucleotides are TGTGCCAGCAGCTTAGATCCGGTTTACGAGCAGTACTTC. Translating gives CASSLDPVYEQYF. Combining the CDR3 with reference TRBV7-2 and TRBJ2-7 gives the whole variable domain GAGVSQSPSNKVTEKGKDVELRCDPISGHTALYWYRQSLGQGLEFLIYFQGNSAPDKSGLPSDRFSAERTGGSVSTLTIQRTQQEDSAVYLCASSLDPVYEQYFGPGTRLTVT.

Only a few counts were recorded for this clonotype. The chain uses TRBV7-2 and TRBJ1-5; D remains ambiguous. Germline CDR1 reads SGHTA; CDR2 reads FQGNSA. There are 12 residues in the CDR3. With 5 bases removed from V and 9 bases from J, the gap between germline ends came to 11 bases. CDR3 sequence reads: CASSPREGPQHF. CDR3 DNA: TGTGCCAGCAGCCCCCGTGAGGGGCCCCAGCATTTT.

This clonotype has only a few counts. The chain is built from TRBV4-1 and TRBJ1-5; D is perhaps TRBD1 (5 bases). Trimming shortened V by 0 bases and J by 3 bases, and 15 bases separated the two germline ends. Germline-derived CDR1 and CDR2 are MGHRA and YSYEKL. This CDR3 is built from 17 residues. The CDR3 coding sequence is TGCGCCAGCAGCCAAGAATGGGGCAAAGTGAACAATCAGCCCCAGCATTTT. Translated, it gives CASSQEWGKVNNQPQHF.

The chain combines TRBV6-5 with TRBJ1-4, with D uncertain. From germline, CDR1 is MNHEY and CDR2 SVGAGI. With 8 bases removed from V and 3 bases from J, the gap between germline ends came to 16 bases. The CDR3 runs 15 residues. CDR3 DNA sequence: TGTGCCAGCTCCGGCTGGTTGGGTGCTAATGAAAAACTGTTTTTT. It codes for CASSGWLGANEKLFF.

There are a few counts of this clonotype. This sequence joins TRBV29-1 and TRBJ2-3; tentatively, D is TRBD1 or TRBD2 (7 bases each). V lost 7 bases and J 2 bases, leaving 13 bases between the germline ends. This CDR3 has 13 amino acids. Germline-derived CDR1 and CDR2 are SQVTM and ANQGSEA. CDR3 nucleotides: TGCAGCGCTCAGGGGGGGTCCACAGATACGCAGTATTTT. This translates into CSAQGGSTDTQYF.

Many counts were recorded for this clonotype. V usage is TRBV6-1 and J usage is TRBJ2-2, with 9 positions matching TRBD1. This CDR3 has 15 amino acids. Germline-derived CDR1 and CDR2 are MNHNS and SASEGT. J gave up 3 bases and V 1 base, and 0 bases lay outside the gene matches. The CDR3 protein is CASSEGTGDTGELFF. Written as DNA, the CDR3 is TGTGCCAGCAGTGAAGGGACAGGGGACACCGGGGAGCTGTTTTTT.

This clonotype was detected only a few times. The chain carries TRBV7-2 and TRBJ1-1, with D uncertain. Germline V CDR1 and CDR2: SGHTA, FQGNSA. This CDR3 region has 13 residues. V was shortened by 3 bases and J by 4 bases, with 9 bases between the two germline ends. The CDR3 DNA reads TGTGCCAGCAGCTTGGCTGAGGGCACTGAAGCTTTCTTT. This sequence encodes CASSLAEGTEAFF.

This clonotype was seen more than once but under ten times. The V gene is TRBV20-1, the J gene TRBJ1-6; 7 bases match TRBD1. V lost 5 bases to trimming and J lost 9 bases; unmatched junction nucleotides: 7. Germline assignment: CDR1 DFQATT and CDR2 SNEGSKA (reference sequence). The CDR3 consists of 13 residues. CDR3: CSAGRGKGSPLHF. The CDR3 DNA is TGCAGTGCTGGCAGGGGGAAAGGTTCACCCCTCCACTTT.

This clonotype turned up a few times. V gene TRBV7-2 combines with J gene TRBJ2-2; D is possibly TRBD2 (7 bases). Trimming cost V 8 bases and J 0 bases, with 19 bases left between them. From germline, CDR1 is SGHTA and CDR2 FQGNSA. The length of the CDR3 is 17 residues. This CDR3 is CASVPRGRGPNTGELFF. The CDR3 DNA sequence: TGTGCCAGCGTTCCGAGGGGGAGGGGACCGAACACCGGGGAGCTGTTTTTT.

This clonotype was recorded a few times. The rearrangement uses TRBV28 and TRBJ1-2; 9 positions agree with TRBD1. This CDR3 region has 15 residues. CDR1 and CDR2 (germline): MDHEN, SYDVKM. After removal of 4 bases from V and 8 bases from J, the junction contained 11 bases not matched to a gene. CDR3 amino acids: CASSSRDREVGGYTF. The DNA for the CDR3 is TGTGCCAGCAGTTCGCGGGACAGGGAAGTAGGCGGCTACACCTTC.

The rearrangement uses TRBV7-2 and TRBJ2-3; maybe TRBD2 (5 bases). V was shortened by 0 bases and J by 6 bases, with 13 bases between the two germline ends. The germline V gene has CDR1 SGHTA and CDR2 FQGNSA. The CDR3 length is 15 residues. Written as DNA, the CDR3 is TGTGCCAGCAGCTTAGCGGCACTAGGGCTCGATACGCAGTATTTT. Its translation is CASSLAALGLDTQYF.

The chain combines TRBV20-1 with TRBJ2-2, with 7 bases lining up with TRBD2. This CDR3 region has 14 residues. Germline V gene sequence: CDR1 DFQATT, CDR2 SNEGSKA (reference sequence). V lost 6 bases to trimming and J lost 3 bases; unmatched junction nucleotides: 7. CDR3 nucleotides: TGCAGTGCGACTATGAGCGGGGACACCGGGGAGCTGTTTTTT. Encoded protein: CSATMSGDTGELFF.

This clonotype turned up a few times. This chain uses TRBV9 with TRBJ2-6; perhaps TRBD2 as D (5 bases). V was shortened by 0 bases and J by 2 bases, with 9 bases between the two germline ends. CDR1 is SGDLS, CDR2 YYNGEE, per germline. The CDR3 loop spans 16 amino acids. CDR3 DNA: TGTGCCAGCAGCGTAGGACCGGGAACTGGGGCCAACGTCCTGACTTTC. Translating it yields CASSVGPGTGANVLTF.

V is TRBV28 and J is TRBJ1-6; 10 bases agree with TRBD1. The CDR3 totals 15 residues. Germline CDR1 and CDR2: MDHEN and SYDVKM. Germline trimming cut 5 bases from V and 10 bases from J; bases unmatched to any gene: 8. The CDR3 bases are TGTGCCAGCAGTCCCGGGGACAGGGGTGGATCACCCCTCCACTTT. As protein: CASSPGDRGGSPLHF.

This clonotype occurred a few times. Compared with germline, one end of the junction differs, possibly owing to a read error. CDR3 amino acids: CASSAKQGQETQYF. In DNA, the CDR3 is TGTGCTAGCAGCGCGAAACAGGGCCAAGAGACCCAGTACTTC. The chain uses TRBV7-7 and TRBJ2-5; D may be TRBD1 (6 bases). Germline CDR1 SSHAT, CDR2 FNYEAQ (reference sequence). The CDR3 totals 14 residues. The full variable domain, its missing parts supplied by reference TRBV7-7 and TRBJ2-5, is GAGVSQSPRYKVTKRGQDVTLRCDPISSHATLYWYQQALGQGPEFLTYFNYEAQPDKSGLPSDRFSAERPEGSISTLTIQRTEQRDSAMYRCASSAKQGQETQYFGPGTRLLVL.

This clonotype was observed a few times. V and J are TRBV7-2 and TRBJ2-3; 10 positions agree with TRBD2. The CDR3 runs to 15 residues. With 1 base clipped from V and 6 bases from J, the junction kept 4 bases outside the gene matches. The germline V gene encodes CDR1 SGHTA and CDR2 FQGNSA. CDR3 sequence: CASSLESSGGDTQYF. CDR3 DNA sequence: TGTGCCAGCAGCTTAGAATCTAGCGGGGGCGATACGCAGTATTTT.

As DNA, the CDR3 is TGTGCCAGCAGTTACCTGACACCAAATGAAAAACTGTTTTTT. Translated: CASSYLTPNEKLFF. The gene calls are TRBV6-5 and TRBJ1-4; D ambiguous. The CDR3 is 14 residues long. In germline, CDR1 is MNHEY, CDR2 SVGAGI. V lost 2 bases, J lost 5 bases, and 9 bases lay in between.

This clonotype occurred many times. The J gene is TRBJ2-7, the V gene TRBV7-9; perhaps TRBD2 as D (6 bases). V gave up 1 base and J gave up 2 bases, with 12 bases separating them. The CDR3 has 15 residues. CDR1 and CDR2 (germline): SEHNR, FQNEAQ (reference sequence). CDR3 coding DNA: TGTGCCAGCAGCTTAGGGGCTAGCGTCACCTACGAGCAGTACTTC. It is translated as CASSLGASVTYEQYF.

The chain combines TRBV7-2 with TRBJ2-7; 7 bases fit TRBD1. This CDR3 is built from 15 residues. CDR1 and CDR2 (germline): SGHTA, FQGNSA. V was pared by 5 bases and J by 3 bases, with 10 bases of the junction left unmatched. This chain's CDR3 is CASSQDRENIYEQYF. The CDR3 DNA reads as TGTGCCAGCAGCCAAGACAGGGAGAATATCTACGAGCAGTACTTC.

CDR3 bases: TGCGCCAGCAGCCAAGATTGGGGGCAGTACGAGCAGTACTTC. Residues: CASSQDWGQYEQYF. This chain connects TRBV4-3 to TRBJ2-7; tentatively, D is TRBD1 (6 bases). V dropped 0 bases and J dropped 4 bases, with 10 bases sitting between them. This CDR3 contains 14 residues. The germline V gene encodes CDR1 LGHNA and CDR2 YSLEER.

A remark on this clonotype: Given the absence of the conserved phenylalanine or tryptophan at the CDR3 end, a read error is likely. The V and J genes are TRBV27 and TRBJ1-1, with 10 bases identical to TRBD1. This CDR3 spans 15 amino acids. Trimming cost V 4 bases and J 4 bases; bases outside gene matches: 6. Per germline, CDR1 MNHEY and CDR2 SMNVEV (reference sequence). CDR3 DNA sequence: TGTGCCAGCAGTTCCCGGACAGGGGGGAGCACTGAAGCTTTCATT. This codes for CASSSRTGGSTEAFI.

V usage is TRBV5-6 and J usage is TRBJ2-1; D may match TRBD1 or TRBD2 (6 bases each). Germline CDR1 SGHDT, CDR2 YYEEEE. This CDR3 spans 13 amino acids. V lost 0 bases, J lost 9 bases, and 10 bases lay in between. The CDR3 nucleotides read TGTGCCAGCAGCTTGGGGAGGGGGGTTGAGCAGTTCTTC. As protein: CASSLGRGVEQFF.